This T cell receptor (beta chain) was identified during a study of shared clonotypes between healthy human individuals (dated by TCRdb to the early 2020s). Looking at the study overall: The cohort included a few men and two women between 18 and 49 years of age. Per donor, three plates each were used for CD4 naive and CD4 memory, two for CD8 naive, and one for CD8 memory. Blood TCR repertoires of a handful of healthy adults were deeply sequenced to estimate repertoire size and the extent of clonotype sharing between individuals. Different laboratories and diverse techniques were used to prepare libraries and sequence TCR repertoires, to increase sequencing depth and limit assay-specific biases. Per donor, leukapheresis produced somewhere between about 0.8 and 9 billion PBMCs.

A few counts support this clone. This clone's antigen is unknown. Base qualities are not provided; no much larger clone lies one nucleotide away. Broader findings and caveats from the paper: Pairwise subsampling led to the expectation that sequencing depth would affect the degree of clonotype sharing among donors. Rarefaction of sorted-subset datasets indicated incomplete sequencing despite the large sequencing depth. Across four donors, 4.5% to 6.5% of naive CD4, around 3.3% of naive CD8, 2.3% of memory CD4, and under 0.45% of memory CD8 clonotypes were shared. Sampling was restricted to blood, and TCR repertoires in tissue are likely to differ from TCR repertoires in blood. Compared with non-shared clonotypes, clonotypes shared by all four sorted-subset donors had higher generation probabilities. Naive subsets generally had larger estimated clonotype richness than memory subsets. Because the study included a small number of donors, the genetic and exposure-history diversity represented was limited.

TCR CDR3 regions were amplified from genomic DNA by multiplex PCR using the deep immunoSEQ assay. Genomic DNA extracted from each cell subset was distributed evenly over all wells of several immunoSEQ 96-well plates, and each plate served as one replicate. For sorted subsets, each replicate PCR was loaded with roughly 0.2 ug genomic DNA, equivalent to about 30,000 T cell genomes. Purified libraries were measured with a Qubit 3.0 fluorometer, size-checked on a Bioanalyzer 2100, and measured again with the KAPA Library Quantification kit. Every immunoSEQ 96-well plate was sequenced on a separate single-read 150-cycle Illumina NextSeq 550 flow cell. The study's processing was this. Because the immunoSEQ output held only junctional sequences and lacked quality scores, the filtering could not match the filtering applied to full-length reads. To assign V/J genes and CDR3, sequences were annotated using PyIR, a Python wrapper for IgBLAST v1.9, with IMGT germline references. Reads were removed for weak V/J assignments (E-value above 1e-6), missing CDR3, stop codons, out-of-frame junctions, or ambiguous translated residues. V3J clonotypes were defined as sequences sharing an identical inferred V gene, J gene, and CDR3 amino acid sequence. To compute the percentage overlap between repertoires, the number of shared unique clonotypes was divided by the size of the smaller repertoire. Three approaches were used to assess repertoire richness: RTK rarefaction, the Chao1 estimator, and Recon v2.1 estimates of unobserved clonotypes. Generation probabilities were computed with OLGA for all TCRbeta clonotypes obtained by the gDNA method from four donors. TCRdb stores this immuneACCESS table with in-frame sequences only. Part of the clones is absent; in the studies checked, under half of the shortfall reflects unresolved V genes, and no reason is known for the rest. The V and J calls and clone size were taken over from that table, and D and trimming were inferred from the DNA. In all, the sample holds hundreds of thousands of clones, and 92% of those were seen once. Together, the top ten hold about 25% of the sample.

The V and J ends are trimmed by 6 bases and 5 bases, leaving 20 bases between them. Spanning cysteine to phenylalanine, the CDR3 consists of 15 amino acids. Only CDR3 DNA is held: 45 bases, read in frame from base 1. The germline V gene (reference sequence) provides CDR1 SEHNR and CDR2 FQNEAQ. For the CD8 naive samples, CD45RO-negative cells were positively selected for CCR7, yielding a CD45RA+CCR7+ population from which TemRA cells were excluded. The donors were healthy, HIV-negative adults who had no recently reported acute infections or vaccinations. Every donor was a Caucasian adult residing in Nashville, Tennessee, USA. Blood was obtained by leukapheresis, after which PBMCs were separated by Ficoll-Histopaque density gradient centrifugation and cryopreserved in liquid nitrogen vapor phase. Purity and quantity of every magnetically sorted T cell population were checked by analytical flow cytometry. Genomic DNA was isolated from every sorted fraction and measured by UV absorbance on a Nanodrop 2000c.

Sequencing was carried out using naive CD8+ T cells sorted from blood. The cell subset or site label for this specimen denotes: CD45RA+CCR7+. This chain joins TRBV7-9 to TRBJ2-7; TRBD1 is a possible D gene, resting on 6 matching bases. This TCR came from a man aged 30 to 45 in good health. The DNA sequence follows: TGTGCCAGCAGTCAGGGGAGCGCGCCCCTGGACGAGCAGTACTTC. Its translation is CASSQGSAPLDEQYF.